The 29 T cell receptor beta chains below come from one sample, sequenced in a study of immune characterization of retroperitoneal liposarcoma. TCRdb reprocessed the PCR reads via MiXCR and lists one record per CDR3 protein. The data hold about 11,000 distinct CDR3 sequences, with roughly 22% observed a single time. The sample comprised blood. These receptors all come from a female donor with retroperitoneal liposarcoma.

By share of the sample, this clonotype is medium-sized. The genes are TRBV6-1 and TRBJ2-6; D tentatively reads TRBD1 or TRBD2 (6 bases each). Germline lookup yields CDR1 MNHNS and CDR2 SASEGT. Trimming cost V 2 bases and J 4 bases, with 12 bases left between them. The CDR3 has 16 residues. The CDR3 sequence: CASSETGGGGANVLTF. The CDR3 DNA is TGTGCCAGCAGTGAAACCGGGGGCGGCGGGGCCAACGTCCTGACTTTC.

Many counts were recorded for this clonotype. The V gene is TRBV4-1, the J gene TRBJ2-6; TRBD2 is a possible D gene (5 bases). There are 21 residues in the CDR3. The V gene's germline CDR1 is MGHRA and CDR2 YSYEKL. Between the trimmed V and J ends, which lost 0 bases and 0 bases, there was a span of 21 bases. The CDR3 region is CASSQEKLSVKRISGANVLTF. The CDR3 nucleotides are TGCGCCAGCAGCCAAGAGAAGCTCTCGGTCAAGCGGATCTCTGGGGCCAACGTCCTGACTTTC.

This clonotype showed up just a few times. The chain has TRBV19 and TRBJ2-3; the D is unclear. Germline lookup yields CDR1 LNHDA and CDR2 SQIVND (reference sequence). The CDR3 consists of 12 residues. V shed 5 bases and J shed 8 bases, with 11 bases lying between them. The CDR3 DNA is TGTGCCAGTAGTGGAGAGAGGACTACGCAGTATTTT. Translated: CASSGERTTQYF.

This clonotype has more than one count but fewer than ten. The chain couples TRBV6-5 to TRBJ2-1; 8 nucleotides agree with TRBD2. CDR3 length equals 11 residues. In germline, CDR1 is MNHEY, CDR2 SVGAGI. The ends lost 8 bases at V and 10 bases at J; junction bases unmatched: 4. The chain's CDR3 is CASGLALEQFF. In DNA form, the CDR3 reads TGTGCCAGCGGACTAGCCCTCGAGCAGTTCTTC.

By share of the sample, this clonotype is medium-sized. Possible read error: a much larger clone is one base away. V is TRBV7-2 and J is TRBJ2-1, with a weak D call TRBD1 (6 bases). V was shortened by 6 bases and J by 13 bases, with 28 bases between the two germline ends. CDR1 is SGHTA and CDR2 is FQGNSA in the germline V gene. The CDR3 extends over 16 amino acids. DNA for the CDR3: TGTGCCAGCAGTTCGGACAGAAGCTTAGCGTTAAACATTCAGTTCTTC. Translation: CASSSDRSLALNIQFF. The variable domain in full, with the rest retrieved from reference TRBV7-2 and TRBJ2-1, is GAGVSQSPSNKVTEKGKDVELRCDPISGHTALYWYRQSLGQGLEFLIYFQGNSAPDKSGLPSDRFSAERTGGSVSTLTIQRTQQEDSAVYLCASSSDRSLALNIQFFGPGTRLTVL.

This clonotype was seen ten or more times. This chain joins TRBV7-2 and TRBJ2-2; 7 bases are a match to TRBD1. This CDR3 is built from 16 residues. J lost 3 bases, V lost 5 bases, and 9 bases had no gene match. Germline CDR1 and CDR2: SGHTA and FQGNSA. The CDR3 DNA sequence: TGTGCCAGCAGCCCTCCGGGCAGGGGGTACACCGGGGAGCTGTTTTTT. This sequence encodes CASSPPGRGYTGELFF.

This clonotype was picked up many times. This sequence joins TRBV6-1 and TRBJ2-3; 9 bases agree with TRBD1. V shed 10 bases and J 8 bases; nucleotides not matched to a gene: 16. The CDR3 loop spans 15 amino acids. Germline V gene lookup returns CDR1 MNHNS and CDR2 SASEGT. The CDR3 region is CATRDRASLSGTQYF. The CDR3 coding sequence is TGTGCCACCCGGGACAGGGCTTCCCTCTCGGGTACGCAGTATTTT.

This clonotype has only a few counts. The chain couples TRBV7-2 to TRBJ2-1; a possible D gene is TRBD2 (5 bases). Germline V CDR1 and CDR2: SGHTA, FQGNSA. The CDR3 loop spans 13 amino acids. V dropped 2 bases and J dropped 8 bases, with 10 bases sitting between them. DNA of the CDR3: TGTGCCAGCAGCTTAAGGTTAGCGCATGAGCAGTTCTTC. Translation: CASSLRLAHEQFF.

As to this clonotype: Since a much larger clone is just one base distant, this may be a read error. This sequence joins TRBV6-1 and TRBJ2-1; D is possibly TRBD1 (5 bases). This CDR3 region has 15 residues. Germline assignment: CDR1 MNHNS and CDR2 SASEGT. The CDR3 sequence: CGSSEGQGLYNEQFF. The DNA of the CDR3 is TGTGGCAGCAGTGAAGGACAAGGGCTGTACAATGAGCAGTTCTTC.

The rearrangement joins TRBV5-6 to TRBJ2-5; 7 bases fit TRBD2. Looked up from germline, CDR1 is SGHDT and CDR2 is YYEEEE. The CDR3 has 15 amino acids. J was trimmed by 11 bases and V by 4 bases; bases with no gene match: 17. CDR3 bases: TGTGCCAGCAGCCACGGGACTATCGACTACAATGAGCAGTACTTC. This codes for CASSHGTIDYNEQYF.

V and J are TRBV11-3 and TRBJ2-7; D gene ambiguous. The CDR3 sequence is 16 residues long. Germline V gene sequence: CDR1 SGHNT, CDR2 YENEEA. V dropped 1 base and J dropped 2 bases, with 15 bases sitting between them. In nucleotides, the CDR3 is TGTGCCAGCAGCTTAGGGGATGGACGCCCTACCTACGAGCAGTACTTC. Its translation is CASSLGDGRPTYEQYF.

By share, this clonotype counts as medium-sized. V and J are TRBV6-1 and TRBJ2-3, with 8 bases identical to TRBD2. After removal of 8 bases from V and 6 bases from J, the junction contained 10 bases not matched to a gene. CDR3 length: 14 amino acids. The V gene's germline CDR1 is MNHNS and CDR2 SASEGT. CDR3 protein: CASRPGTSLDTQYF. CDR3 in DNA: TGTGCCAGCCGGCCCGGGACTAGTTTGGATACGCAGTATTTT.

This clonotype occurred many times. The chain combines TRBV12-3 or TRBV12-4 with TRBJ2-5; perhaps TRBD1 as D (5 bases). This CDR3 contains 14 residues. Trimming took off 6 bases at V and 7 bases at J, with 18 bases between the two ends. The CDR3 here is CASRPFGQDWTQYF. Here the CDR3 DNA reads TGTGCCAGCAGACCATTCGGACAAGATTGGACCCAGTACTTC.

This clonotype was seen a handful of times. A much more abundant neighbour one base away suggests this may be a read error. The rearrangement links TRBV11-3 to TRBJ2-5, with D possibly matching TRBD2 (5 bases). The CDR3 is 15 amino acids. V lost 0 bases and J 11 bases, leaving 19 bases between the germline ends. Germline loops: CDR1 SGHNT, CDR2 YENEEA. CDR3 protein: CASSLDGSLGNEQYF. The CDR3 bases are TGTGCCAGCAGCTTAGATGGGAGCCTCGGCAATGAGCAGTACTTC.

This clonotype was seen repeatedly, ten times or more. The chain has TRBV27 and TRBJ2-2; 10 bases fit TRBD1. The CDR3 contains 18 residues. Unmatched junction bases numbered 13, after V lost 6 bases and J lost 3 bases. The germline V gene has CDR1 MNHEY and CDR2 SMNVEV (reference sequence). The CDR3 region is CASSYNAGTGAYTGELFF. In DNA form, the CDR3 reads TGTGCCAGCAGCTATAACGCCGGGACAGGGGCCTACACCGGGGAGCTGTTTTTT.

The chain joins TRBV11-3 to TRBJ2-3; D ambiguous. Trimming left V 5 bases short and J 3 bases short, with 12 bases between. CDR1 and CDR2 (germline): SGHNT, YENEEA. This CDR3 is 14 amino acids long. As DNA, the CDR3 is TGTGCCAGCAGCCCAAGGGTGGCTACAGATACGCAGTATTTT. Translated: CASSPRVATDTQYF.

J is TRBJ2-3 and V is TRBV27; D is unclear. Germline V lookup: CDR1 MNHEY, CDR2 SMNVEV (reference sequence). This CDR3 spans 16 amino acids. V was trimmed by 1 base and J by 7 bases, leaving 18 bases between them. The CDR3 here is CASSLFLPESWYTQYF. DNA for the CDR3: TGTGCCAGCAGTTTATTCTTACCGGAAAGTTGGTATACGCAGTATTTT.

This clonotype was picked up a small number of times. The rearrangement uses TRBV7-8 and TRBJ1-5; 10 bases map to TRBD1. V was clipped by 3 bases and J by 6 bases; unmatched bases: 5. In germline, CDR1 is SGHVS, CDR2 FQNEAQ. This CDR3 spans 15 amino acids. As DNA, the CDR3 is TGTGCCAGCAGCTTGGACAGGGGGATATCTCAGCCCCAGCATTTT. Translated: CASSLDRGISQPQHF.

This clonotype is categorized as medium-sized (0.01 to 0.1%). V and J are TRBV6-6 and TRBJ2-5; D gene ambiguous. V was trimmed by 2 bases and J by 3 bases, leaving 4 bases between them. CDR3 length: 12 amino acids. CDR1 and CDR2 from the germline V gene are MNHNY and SVGAGI (reference sequence). The CDR3 sequence is CASSYIEETQYF. In DNA form, the CDR3 reads TGTGCCAGCAGTTACATCGAAGAGACCCAGTACTTC.

This clonotype was observed a handful of times. This rearrangement joins TRBV5-4 to TRBJ2-3; D is unresolved. Germline V lookup: CDR1 SGHNT, CDR2 YYREEE (reference sequence). The CDR3 covers 18 residues. The V and J ends lost 0 bases and 0 bases respectively, with 17 bases between them. The CDR3 sequence is CASSLGGIPGGSTDTQYF. The DNA for the CDR3 is TGTGCCAGCAGCTTGGGTGGTATTCCGGGTGGGAGCACAGATACGCAGTATTTT.

V usage is TRBV6-6 and J usage is TRBJ2-5; 7 bases align to TRBD2. In germline, CDR1 is MNHNY, CDR2 SVGAGI (reference sequence). This CDR3 is built from 15 residues. J was trimmed by 4 bases and V by 6 bases; bases with no gene match: 11. The CDR3 region is CASRNGGSGGETQYF. CDR3 nucleotides: TGTGCCAGCAGGAACGGGGGGTCGGGGGGAGAGACCCAGTACTTC.

CDR3 region: CASSDRGAGGSTDTQYF. The DNA of the CDR3 is TGTGCCAGCAGTGACCGTGGAGCGGGAGGGAGCACAGATACGCAGTATTTT. The J gene is TRBJ2-3, the V gene TRBV12-3 or TRBV12-4; 10 positions match TRBD2. With 5 bases clipped from V and 0 bases from J, the junction kept 8 bases outside the gene matches. CDR3 length: 17 amino acids.

This clonotype turned up a few times. A much larger clone is a single base away; this may be a read error. V gene TRBV7-6 combines with J gene TRBJ2-1; TRBD1 is a possible D gene (5 bases). The DNA end favors TRBJ2-7, so the J call may be wrong. The V gene's germline CDR1 is SGHVS and CDR2 FNYEAQ. The CDR3 runs to 16 residues. The CDR3: CASSLYGRETYNEQYF. The CDR3 DNA follows: TGTGCCAGCAGCTTATACGGCAGGGAAACCTACAATGAGCAGTACTTC.

This clonotype showed up many times. The V gene is TRBV5-4, the J gene TRBJ2-2, with 13 bases lining up with TRBD2. J lost 5 bases, V lost 3 bases, and 4 bases had no gene match. Germline assignment: CDR1 SGHNT and CDR2 YYREEE (reference sequence). The CDR3 extends over 16 amino acids. The chain's CDR3 is CASSSRTSGSTGELFF. The CDR3 nucleotides are TGTGCCAGCAGCTCCCGGACTAGCGGGAGTACCGGGGAGCTGTTTTTT.

The rearrangement uses TRBV28 and TRBJ2-4; tentatively, D is TRBD1 or TRBD2 (5 bases each). Trimming cost V 4 bases and J 5 bases, with 15 bases left between them. The length of the CDR3 is 15 residues. CDR1 is MDHEN and CDR2 is SYDVKM in the germline V gene. In DNA form, the CDR3 reads TGTGCCAGCAGTTCCGCCAGTGAGGGGCAAAACATTCAGTACTTC. Its protein product is CASSSASEGQNIQYF.

The chain carries TRBV6-1 and TRBJ2-7, with 8 nucleotides matching TRBD1. V was pared by 5 bases and J by 0 bases, with 9 bases of the junction left unmatched. This CDR3 contains 16 residues. Germline CDR1 MNHNS, CDR2 SASEGT. CDR3 loop: CASSPRTGFSSYEQYF. CDR3 DNA sequence: TGTGCCAGCAGTCCCCGGACAGGGTTTAGCTCCTACGAGCAGTACTTC.

This clonotype showed up many times. This chain joins TRBV12-3 or TRBV12-4 and TRBJ2-1, with 8 bases lining up with TRBD2. The tail of the sequence fits TRBJ2-7 better, so the J call may be wrong. CDR3 length: 15 amino acids. CDR3 protein: CASRAQAGDSYEQYF. The CDR3 DNA reads as TGTGCCAGCAGAGCCCAAGCGGGAGATTCCTACGAGCAGTACTTC.

This clonotype was observed many times. The J gene is TRBJ2-1, the V gene TRBV10-1; D gene unclear. Germline values: CDR1 WNHNN, CDR2 SYGVQD (reference sequence). V shed 3 bases and J shed 7 bases, with 7 bases lying between them. This CDR3 comprises 12 residues. The CDR3 is CASSEWSNEQFF. As DNA, the CDR3 is TGCGCCAGCAGTGAATGGTCTAATGAGCAGTTCTTC.

V is TRBV24-1 and J is TRBJ2-1, with 7 bases identical to TRBD2. J gave up 4 bases and V 2 bases, and 4 bases lay outside the gene matches. Per the germline V gene, CDR1 is KGHDR and CDR2 is SFDVKD. The CDR3 contains 15 residues. The chain's CDR3 is CATSDSASGYNEQFF. CDR3 DNA: TGTGCCACCAGTGATTCCGCTAGCGGATACAATGAGCAGTTCTTC.